This T cell receptor (beta chain) was found in a study of T cells in Graves' hyperthyroidism and ophthalmopathy. CDR3 size: 15 residues. Germline values: CDR1 MNHEY, CDR2 SVGAGI. As to this clonotype: At one end, the junction sequence differs from germline, possibly due to a read error.

TCR beta CDR3 sequences were amplified from RNA transcripts. With the HTBI primer set, the TCR CDR3 went through a first round of RT-PCR. TCRdb re-called the multiplex PCR reads through MiXCR, storing one row per CDR3 protein. This table has around 250,000 distinct CDR3 sequences, around 17% appearing once. V usage is TRBV6-5 and J usage is TRBJ1-1; D not certain. The receptor was derived from a woman aged 18-35 years with Graves' ophthalmopathy. The sample taken for sequencing was blood. The CDR3, as DNA: TGTGCCAGCGGTTACTCCTCTAGTATGAACACTGAAGCTTTCTTT. Translating it yields CASGYSSSMNTEAFF.